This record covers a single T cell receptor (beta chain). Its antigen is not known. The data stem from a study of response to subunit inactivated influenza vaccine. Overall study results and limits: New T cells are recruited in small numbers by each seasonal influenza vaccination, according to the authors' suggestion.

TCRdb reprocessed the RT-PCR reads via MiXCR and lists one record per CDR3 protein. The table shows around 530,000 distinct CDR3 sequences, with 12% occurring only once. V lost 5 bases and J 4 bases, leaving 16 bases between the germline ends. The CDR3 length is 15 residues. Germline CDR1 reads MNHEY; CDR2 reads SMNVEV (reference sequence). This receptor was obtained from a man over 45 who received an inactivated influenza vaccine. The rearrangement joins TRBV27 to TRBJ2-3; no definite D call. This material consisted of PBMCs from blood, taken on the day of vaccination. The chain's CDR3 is CASSRSRLGADTQYF. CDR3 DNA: TGTGCCAGCAGTAGATCCCGGCTAGGCGCAGATACGCAGTATTTT.